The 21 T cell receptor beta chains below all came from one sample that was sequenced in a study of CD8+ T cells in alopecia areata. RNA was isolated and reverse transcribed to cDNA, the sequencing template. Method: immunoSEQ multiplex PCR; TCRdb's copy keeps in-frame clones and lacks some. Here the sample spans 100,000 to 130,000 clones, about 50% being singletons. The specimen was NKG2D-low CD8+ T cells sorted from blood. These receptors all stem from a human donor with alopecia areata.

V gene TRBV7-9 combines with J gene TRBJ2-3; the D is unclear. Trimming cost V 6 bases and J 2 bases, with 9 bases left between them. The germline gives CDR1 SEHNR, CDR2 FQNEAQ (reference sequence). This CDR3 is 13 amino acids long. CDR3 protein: CASSPQDTDTQYF. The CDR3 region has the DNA TGTGCCAGCAGTCCACAAGACACAGATACGCAGTATTTT.

The CDR3 sequence is CASRYRVGSYEQYF. The CDR3 coding sequence is TGTGCCAGCAGGTACAGGGTAGGATCCTACGAGCAGTACTTC. This sequence joins TRBV27 and TRBJ2-7; weak D call: TRBD1 (6 bases). CDR3 length: 14 residues. Germline values: CDR1 MNHEY, CDR2 SMNVEV (reference sequence). Trimming shortened V by 6 bases and J by 1 base, and 13 bases separated the two germline ends.

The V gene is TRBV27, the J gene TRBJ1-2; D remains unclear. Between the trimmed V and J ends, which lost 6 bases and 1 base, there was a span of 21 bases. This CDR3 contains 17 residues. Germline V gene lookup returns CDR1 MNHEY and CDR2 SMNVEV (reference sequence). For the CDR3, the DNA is TGTGCCAGCAGAACCCCGGGGAGTATTATCGATAACTATGGCTACACCTTC. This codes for CASRTPGSIIDNYGYTF.

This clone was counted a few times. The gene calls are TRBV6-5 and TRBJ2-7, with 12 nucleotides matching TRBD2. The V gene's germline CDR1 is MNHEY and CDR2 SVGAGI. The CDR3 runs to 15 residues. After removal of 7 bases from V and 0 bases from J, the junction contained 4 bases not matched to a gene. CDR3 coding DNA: TGTGCCAGCACCCCGACTAGCGGGAGCTCCTACGAGCAGTACTTC. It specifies CASTPTSGSSYEQYF.

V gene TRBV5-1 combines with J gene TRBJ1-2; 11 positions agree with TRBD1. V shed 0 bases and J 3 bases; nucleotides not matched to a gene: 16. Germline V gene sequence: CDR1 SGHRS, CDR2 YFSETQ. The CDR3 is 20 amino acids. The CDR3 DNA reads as TGCGCCAGCAGCTTGGAACCGGGAGGGACAGGGGGATTCGAGGACTATGGCTACACCTTC. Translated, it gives CASSLEPGGTGGFEDYGYTF.

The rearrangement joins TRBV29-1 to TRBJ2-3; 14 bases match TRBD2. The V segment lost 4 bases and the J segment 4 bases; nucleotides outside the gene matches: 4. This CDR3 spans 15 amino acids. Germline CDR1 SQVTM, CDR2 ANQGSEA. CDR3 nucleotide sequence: TGCAGCGTTGGGGGGACTAGCGGGAGCCCAGATACGCAGTATTTT. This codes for CSVGGTSGSPDTQYF.

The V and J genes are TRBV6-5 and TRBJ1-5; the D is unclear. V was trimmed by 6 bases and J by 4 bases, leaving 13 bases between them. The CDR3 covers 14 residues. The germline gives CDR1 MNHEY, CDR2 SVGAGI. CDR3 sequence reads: CASSLRMGNQPQHF. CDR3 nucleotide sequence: TGTGCCAGCAGCTTACGGATGGGGAATCAGCCCCAGCATTTT.

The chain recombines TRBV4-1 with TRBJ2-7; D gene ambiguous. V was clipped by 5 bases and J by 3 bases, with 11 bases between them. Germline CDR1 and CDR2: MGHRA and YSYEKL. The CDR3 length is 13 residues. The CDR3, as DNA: TGCGCCAGCAGCATTCGGGTAGACTACGAGCAGTACTTC. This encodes CASSIRVDYEQYF.

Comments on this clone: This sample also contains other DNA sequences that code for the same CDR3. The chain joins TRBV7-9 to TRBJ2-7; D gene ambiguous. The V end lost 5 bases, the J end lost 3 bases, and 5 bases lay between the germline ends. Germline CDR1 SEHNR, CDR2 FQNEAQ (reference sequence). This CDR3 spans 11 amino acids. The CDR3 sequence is CASSADYEQYF. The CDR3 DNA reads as TGTGCCAGCAGCGCCGACTACGAGCAGTACTTC.

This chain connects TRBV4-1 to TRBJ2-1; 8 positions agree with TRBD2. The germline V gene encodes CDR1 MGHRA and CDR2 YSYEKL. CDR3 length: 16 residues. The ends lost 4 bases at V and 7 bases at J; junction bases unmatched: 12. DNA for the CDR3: TGCGCCAGCAGCCTACTAGCGGAGGTGGTTTGGAATGAGCAGTTCTTC. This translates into CASSLLAEVVWNEQFF.

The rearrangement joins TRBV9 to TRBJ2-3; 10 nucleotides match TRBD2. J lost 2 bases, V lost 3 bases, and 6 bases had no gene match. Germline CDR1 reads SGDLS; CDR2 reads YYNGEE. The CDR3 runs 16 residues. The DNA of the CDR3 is TGTGCCAGCAGCGCAGAAGCGGGAGGGCCCACAGATACGCAGTATTTT. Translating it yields CASSAEAGGPTDTQYF.

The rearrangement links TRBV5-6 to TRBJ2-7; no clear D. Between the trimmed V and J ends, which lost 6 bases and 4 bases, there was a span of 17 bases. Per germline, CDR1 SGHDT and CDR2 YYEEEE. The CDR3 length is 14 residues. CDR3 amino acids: CASTEKGIGYEQYF. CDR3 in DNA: TGTGCCAGCACCGAAAAGGGTATTGGTTACGAGCAGTACTTC.

The CDR3 region has the DNA TGCGCCAGCAGCTCGGGACTAGCGGGCACAGATACGCAGTATTTT. Amino acid sequence: CASSSGLAGTDTQYF. The J gene is TRBJ2-3, the V gene TRBV5-1; 11 bases are a match to TRBD2. The CDR3 runs 15 residues. Germline V gives CDR1 SGHRS, CDR2 YFSETQ. The V and J ends lost 3 bases and 1 base, in that order; junction bases with no gene match: 1. The full variable domain, completed using reference TRBV5-1 and TRBJ2-3, is KAGVTQTPRYLIKTRGQQVTLSCSPISGHRSVSWYQQTPGQGLQFLFEYFSETQRNKGNFPGRFSGRQFSNSRSEMNVSTLELGDSALYLCASSSGLAGTDTQYFGPGTRLTVL.

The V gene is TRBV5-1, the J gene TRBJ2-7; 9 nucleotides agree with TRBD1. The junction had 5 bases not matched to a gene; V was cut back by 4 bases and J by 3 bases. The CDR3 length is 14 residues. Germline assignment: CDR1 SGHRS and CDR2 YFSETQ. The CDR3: CASSGSGQGYEQYF. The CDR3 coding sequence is TGCGCCAGCAGCGGCTCGGGACAGGGCTACGAGCAGTACTTC.

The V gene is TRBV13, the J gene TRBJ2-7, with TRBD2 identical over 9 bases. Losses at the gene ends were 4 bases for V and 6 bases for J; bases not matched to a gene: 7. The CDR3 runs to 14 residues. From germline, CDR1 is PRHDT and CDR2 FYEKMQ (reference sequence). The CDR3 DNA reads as TGTGCCAGCAGCTGGTGGGGTAGCGGGGGCGAGCAGTACTTC. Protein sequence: CASSWWGSGGEQYF.

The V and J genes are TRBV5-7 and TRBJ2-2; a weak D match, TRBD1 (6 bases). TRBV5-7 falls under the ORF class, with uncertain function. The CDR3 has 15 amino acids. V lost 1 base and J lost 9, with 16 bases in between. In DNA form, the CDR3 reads TGTGCCAGCAGCTTGAGTCCGCAGGGGATCCGGGAGCTGTTTTTT. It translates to CASSLSPQGIRELFF.

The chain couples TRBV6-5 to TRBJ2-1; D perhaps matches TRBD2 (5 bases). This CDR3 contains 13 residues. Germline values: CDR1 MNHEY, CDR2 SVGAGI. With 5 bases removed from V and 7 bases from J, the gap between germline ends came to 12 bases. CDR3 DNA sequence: TGTGCCAGCAGTCACAGCCCGGGGAATGAGCAGTTCTTC. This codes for CASSHSPGNEQFF.

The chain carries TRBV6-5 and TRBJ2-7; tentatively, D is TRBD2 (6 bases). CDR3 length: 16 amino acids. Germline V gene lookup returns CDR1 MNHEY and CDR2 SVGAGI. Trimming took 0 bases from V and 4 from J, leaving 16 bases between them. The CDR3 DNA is TGTGCCAGCAGTTACTCGAGCTTAACGGGAGAGTACGAGCAGTACTTC. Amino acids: CASSYSSLTGEYEQYF.

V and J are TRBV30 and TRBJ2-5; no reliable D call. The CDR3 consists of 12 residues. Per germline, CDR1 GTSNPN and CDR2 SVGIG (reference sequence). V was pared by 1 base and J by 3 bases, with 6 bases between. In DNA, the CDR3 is TGTGCCTGGAGTGCGGTAGAAGAGACCCAGTACTTC. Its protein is CAWSAVEETQYF.

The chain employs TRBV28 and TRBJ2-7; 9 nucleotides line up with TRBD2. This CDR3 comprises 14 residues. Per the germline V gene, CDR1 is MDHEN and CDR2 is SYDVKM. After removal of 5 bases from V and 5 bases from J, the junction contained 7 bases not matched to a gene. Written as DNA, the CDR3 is TGTGCCAGCAGTCCGGAGCGGGAGGACCACGAGCAGTACTTC. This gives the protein CASSPEREDHEQYF.

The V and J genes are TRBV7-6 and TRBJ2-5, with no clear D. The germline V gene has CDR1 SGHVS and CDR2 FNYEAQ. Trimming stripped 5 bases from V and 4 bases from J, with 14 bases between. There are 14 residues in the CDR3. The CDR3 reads CASSTPHERETQYF. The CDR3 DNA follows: TGTGCCAGCAGCACCCCCCACGAGAGAGAGACCCAGTACTTC.